Shown below are 19 T cell receptor beta chains from a single sample sequenced in a study of T cell repertoires in cytomegalovirus infection (dated by TCRdb to about 2019). The meaning of the sample's treatment or condition label: in vitro stimulation with specific CMV peptide epitopes to enrich CMV-specific T cells. TCRdb shows the sequencer as Illumina HiSeq 1500. The raw public reads went through TCRdb reprocessing: fastp at Q25, MiXCR clone calling, in-frame beta chains kept. Every CDR3 protein is listed once, alongside the most common genes and DNA of its rows. The sample includes 640,000 or so distinct CDR3 sequences, with 30% to 40% observed a single time. The ten largest account for around a sixth of the sample. Their recognized antigens are unknown. Here the sequenced sample was cultured PBMCs, taken from culture after CMV antigen stimulation. The receptors were sampled from a human donor in good health (CMV status not recorded). Some clones in this sample may be carry-over from other donors' samples.

This clonotype has only a few counts. The chain employs TRBV7-9 and TRBJ2-1; the D is unclear. V was trimmed by 1 base and J by 9 bases, leaving 7 bases between them. The length of the CDR3 is 12 residues. Germline loops: CDR1 SEHNR, CDR2 FQNEAQ (reference sequence). As DNA, the CDR3 is TGTGCCAGCAGCTTAGTCACGGGTGAGCAGTTCTTC. The encoded protein is CASSLVTGEQFF. The entire variable domain, with the rest obtained from reference TRBV7-9 and TRBJ2-1, is as follows: DTGVSQNPRHKITKRGQNVTFRCDPISEHNRLYWYRQTLGQGPEFLTYFQNEAQLEKSRLLSDRFSAERPKGSFSTLEIQRTEQGDSAMYLCASSLVTGEQFFGPGTRLTVL.

J is TRBJ2-2 and V is TRBV5-5; no firm D call. The V gene lost 5 bases and the J gene lost 7 bases, with 6 bases spanning the gap. The germline V gene encodes CDR1 SGHKS and CDR2 YYEKEE (reference sequence). The CDR3 runs to 11 residues. CDR3: CASSFLGELFF. CDR3 bases: TGTGCCAGCAGTTTTCTCGGGGAGCTGTTTTTT.

This chain uses TRBV7-9 with TRBJ1-5, with D possibly TRBD1 on 5 matching bases. The CDR3 extends over 16 amino acids. Trimming shortened V by 0 bases and J by 2 bases, and 11 bases separated the two germline ends. The germline gives CDR1 SEHNR, CDR2 FQNEAQ (reference sequence). The CDR3 loop is CASSLAAGRGNQPQHF. The CDR3 nucleotides are TGTGCCAGCAGCTTAGCGGCAGGGAGAGGCAATCAGCCCCAGCATTTT.

This clonotype was picked up many times. V is TRBV7-2 and J is TRBJ2-3, with unresolved D. The V gene lost 2 bases and the J gene lost 5 bases, with 5 bases spanning the gap. This CDR3 is 12 amino acids long. CDR1 is SGHTA and CDR2 is FQGNSA in the germline V gene. CDR3 DNA sequence: TGTGCCAGCAGCTTACAGGAAGATACGCAGTATTTT. Protein product: CASSLQEDTQYF.

The count of this clonotype is one. The chain has TRBV5-4 and TRBJ1-1; weak D call: TRBD1 (5 bases). V was pared by 1 base and J by 5 bases, with 15 bases between. Germline-derived CDR1 and CDR2 are SGHNT and YYREEE (reference sequence). This CDR3 is 15 amino acids long. The CDR3 protein is CASSLSRGAGTEAFF. The CDR3 DNA reads as TGTGCCAGCAGCTTGAGTCGGGGCGCAGGTACTGAAGCTTTCTTT. Full variable domain (rest looked up from reference TRBV5-4 and TRBJ1-1): ETGVTQSPTHLIKTRGQQVTLRCSSQSGHNTVSWYQQALGQGPQFIFQYYREEENGRGNFPPRFSGLQFPNYSSELNVNALELDDSALYLCASSLSRGAGTEAFFGQGTRLTVV.

The gene calls are TRBV27 and TRBJ1-6; D is undetermined. Germline-derived CDR1 and CDR2 are MNHEY and SMNVEV (reference sequence). Trimming took 3 bases from V and 7 from J, leaving 10 bases between them. The CDR3 is made up of 14 amino acids. The CDR3 loop is CASSLNYKNSPLHF. The CDR3 bases are TGTGCCAGCAGTTTGAACTACAAAAATTCACCCCTCCACTTT.

This clonotype was observed a few times. The chain couples TRBV29-1 to TRBJ2-7; TRBD1 matches at 7 bases. CDR3 length: 13 residues. Losses at the gene ends were 2 bases for V and 0 bases for J; bases not matched to a gene: 1. Germline lookup yields CDR1 SQVTM and CDR2 ANQGSEA. The CDR3 coding sequence is TGCAGCGTTGAAACAGGGGACTCCTACGAGCAGTACTTC. It is translated as CSVETGDSYEQYF.

This clonotype came up a few times. CDR3 nucleotide sequence: TGTGCCAGCAGGCGCCTAGGAGGGCAAGAGACCCAGTACTTC. It translates to CASRRLGGQETQYF. This chain joins TRBV12-3 or TRBV12-4 and TRBJ2-5; a weak D match, TRBD2 (6 bases). V lost 6 bases, J lost 2 bases, and 13 bases lay in between. The CDR3 runs 14 residues.

This clonotype showed up many times. J is TRBJ1-4 and V is TRBV7-6; 8 bases fit TRBD1. The CDR3 totals 16 residues. The junction had 6 bases not matched to a gene; V was cut back by 1 base and J by 5 bases. Germline CDR1 reads SGHVS; CDR2 reads FNYEAQ. The chain's CDR3 is CASSLGGQGGNEKLFF. In DNA form, the CDR3 reads TGTGCCAGCAGCTTAGGCGGACAGGGTGGAAATGAAAAACTGTTTTTT. The entire variable domain, with the rest obtained from reference TRBV7-6 and TRBJ1-4, is as follows: GAGVSQSPRYKVTKRGQDVALRCDPISGHVSLYWYRQALGQGPEFLTYFNYEAQQDKSGLPNDRFSAERPEGSISTLTIQRTEQRDSAMYRCASSLGGQGGNEKLFFGSGTQLSVL.

The chain employs TRBV4-1 and TRBJ1-4, with D perhaps matching TRBD1 (5 bases). There are 16 residues in the CDR3. V was cut by 4 bases and J by 0 bases, with 12 bases left in between. CDR1 is MGHRA, CDR2 YSYEKL, per germline. The CDR3 coding sequence is TGCGCCAGCAGCCCTAGGACACTCTCAACTAATGAAAAACTGTTTTTT. This translates into CASSPRTLSTNEKLFF.

The J gene is TRBJ2-5, the V gene TRBV20-1, with 9 positions matching TRBD1. Looked up from germline, CDR1 is DFQATT and CDR2 is SNEGSKA (reference sequence). V shed 3 bases and J 5 bases; nucleotides not matched to a gene: 7. The CDR3 spans 14 residues. CDR3 DNA sequence: TGCAGTGCTAGTCACAGGGGGCGCGGGGAGACCCAGTACTTC. Translated: CSASHRGRGETQYF.

This clonotype came up a few times. This chain uses TRBV4-3 with TRBJ1-1; D gene unclear. This CDR3 comprises 15 residues. V lost 4 bases and J 1 base, leaving 13 bases between the germline ends. The germline CDR1 and CDR2 sequences are LGHNA and YSLEER. CDR3 sequence (DNA): TGCGCCAGCAGCCCTGACCCGGGGAGGAACACTGAAGCTTTCTTT. It translates to CASSPDPGRNTEAFF.

This clonotype was detected a few times. V is TRBV7-2 and J is TRBJ2-2; TRBD2 is a possible D gene (6 bases). CDR3 length: 15 amino acids. V was cut by 2 bases and J by 3 bases, with 10 bases left in between. Germline loops: CDR1 SGHTA, CDR2 FQGNSA. This CDR3 is CASSLQLADTGELFF. In nucleotides, the CDR3 is TGTGCCAGCAGCTTACAACTAGCTGACACCGGGGAGCTGTTTTTT.

This clonotype occurred a few times. The chain is built from TRBV6-2 or TRBV6-3 and TRBJ2-1, with unresolved D. CDR1 and CDR2 from the germline V gene are MNHEY and SVGEGT. V was pared by 7 bases and J by 6 bases, with 13 bases between. The CDR3 is 13 residues long. Written as DNA, the CDR3 is TGTGCCAGCACCGAACGACTCCCCAATGAGCAGTTCTTC. This codes for CASTERLPNEQFF.

Only a few counts were recorded for this clonotype. The J gene is TRBJ2-1, the V gene TRBV7-9; 14 bases agree with TRBD2. The V gene's germline CDR1 is SEHNR and CDR2 FQNEAQ (reference sequence). The J segment lost 0 bases and the V segment lost 2 bases, leaving 6 bases of the junction unmatched. There are 19 residues in the CDR3. The CDR3 loop is CASSLRRTSGGNSYNEQFF. The CDR3 DNA reads TGTGCCAGCAGCTTACGGCGGACTAGCGGGGGGAACTCCTACAATGAGCAGTTCTTC.

This clonotype was picked up many times. V gene TRBV7-2 combines with J gene TRBJ1-4; 8 bases match TRBD1. CDR3 length: 15 amino acids. Unmatched junction bases numbered 4, after V lost 4 bases and J lost 3 bases. Germline CDR1 SGHTA, CDR2 FQGNSA. As DNA, the CDR3 is TGTGCCAGCAGCTCCAACAGGGGGGCTAATGAAAAACTGTTTTTT. Translation: CASSSNRGANEKLFF. Combining the CDR3 with reference TRBV7-2 and TRBJ1-4 gives the whole variable domain GAGVSQSPSNKVTEKGKDVELRCDPISGHTALYWYRQSLGQGLEFLIYFQGNSAPDKSGLPSDRFSAERTGGSVSTLTIQRTQQEDSAVYLCASSSNRGANEKLFFGSGTQLSVL.

At least ten counts were recorded for this clonotype. J is TRBJ1-4 and V is TRBV12-3 or TRBV12-4; unclear D gene. Trimming removed 2 bases at V and 8 bases at J, with 6 bases between. The CDR3 sequence is 12 residues long. The CDR3 is CASSLLGEKLFF. In DNA, the CDR3 is TGTGCCAGCAGTTTACTCGGGGAAAAACTGTTTTTT.

The chain employs TRBV5-1 and TRBJ2-1; TRBD2 matches at 8 bases. CDR3 size: 14 residues. With V trimmed by 4 bases and J by 5 bases, 5 bases remained unmatched. Germline V gene sequence: CDR1 SGHRS, CDR2 YFSETQ. The chain's CDR3 is CASSEGLGNNEQFF. The DNA for the CDR3 is TGCGCCAGCAGCGAGGGACTAGGCAACAATGAGCAGTTCTTC.

This clonotype has only a few counts. The rearrangement uses TRBV19 and TRBJ1-2; D might be TRBD1 (6 bases). Germline assignment: CDR1 LNHDA and CDR2 SQIVND (reference sequence). CDR3 length: 14 residues. Trimming removed 6 bases at V and 5 bases at J, with 16 bases between. The CDR3 DNA follows: TGTGCCAGTAGCAGGACAGAGGCTCCTTATGGCTACACCTTC. This translates into CASSRTEAPYGYTF.